This T cell receptor beta chain was retrieved from a study of shared clonotypes between healthy human individuals (dated by TCRdb to 2018 to 2020). About the study as a whole: Three men and two women, aged 18 to 49 years, made up the cohort. Leukapheresis yielded between about 0.85 and 10 billion PBMCs per donor. To estimate repertoire size and how much clonotypes are shared between individuals, the study performed deep sequencing of blood TCR repertoires from about five healthy adults. Per donor, three plates each were used for CD4 naive and CD4 memory, two for CD8 naive, and one for CD8 memory. Different laboratories and diverse techniques were used to prepare libraries and sequence TCR repertoires, to increase sequencing depth and limit assay-specific biases.

What the research found in general, with its limitations: Rarefaction of sorted-subset datasets indicated incomplete sequencing despite the large sequencing depth. Sampling was restricted to blood, and TCR repertoires in tissues likely differ from the TCR repertoires found in blood. Pairwise subsampling led to the expectation that sequencing depth would affect the degree of clonotype sharing among donors. Sharing across several donors was observed for approximately 5% of naive CD4, 3% to 3.5% of naive CD8, 2% to 2.5% of memory CD4, and less than 0.45% of memory CD8 clonotypes. Estimated clonotype richness was generally larger for naive than for memory subsets. The genetic and exposure-history diversity represented was limited by the small number of donors. Compared with non-shared clonotypes, clonotypes shared by all four sorted-subset donors had higher generation probabilities.

Using the deep immunoSEQ assay, TCR CDR3 regions were amplified from genomic DNA by multiplex PCR. Genomic DNA extracted from each cell subset was distributed evenly over all wells of several immunoSEQ 96-well plates, and each plate served as one replicate. For sorted subsets, around 0.2 ug genomic DNA, equal to tens of thousands of T cell genomes, was loaded into each replicate PCR. Purified libraries were measured with a Qubit 3.0 fluorometer, size-checked on a Bioanalyzer 2100, and measured again with the KAPA Library Quantification kit. Every immunoSEQ 96-well plate was sequenced on a separate single-read 150-cycle Illumina NextSeq 550 flow cell. Per the original workflow: Because the immunoSEQ output held only junctional sequences and lacked quality scores, the filtering could not match the filtering applied to full-length reads. To assign V/J genes and CDR3, sequences were annotated using PyIR, a Python wrapper for IgBLAST v1.9, with IMGT germline references. Reads with weak V/J assignments (E-value above 1e-6), missing CDR3, stop codons, out-of-frame junctions, or ambiguous translated residues were removed. A V3J clonotype was defined by an identical inferred V gene, J gene, and CDR3 amino acid sequence. To compute the percentage overlap between repertoires, the number of shared unique clonotypes was divided by the size of the smaller repertoire. Three approaches were used to assess repertoire richness: RTK rarefaction, the Chao1 estimator, and Recon v2.1 estimates of unobserved clonotypes. Generation probabilities for all TCRbeta clonotypes obtained by the gDNA method from a few donors were computed using OLGA. TCRdb retrieved this table from immuneACCESS and kept in-frame rearrangements only. Not all clones are present; in checked studies, unresolved V genes account for under half, and no reason is known for the remainder. From that table come the V and J calls and clone size; the DNA was used to work out D and trimming. This sample has over 100,000 clones in its table, and about 63% of those were observed once. The ten largest clones capture roughly a quarter of the sample.

Healthy HIV-negative adults with no recently reported acute infections or vaccinations were included as donors. Every donor was a Caucasian adult residing in Nashville, Tennessee, USA. CD8 memory samples consisted of magnetically selected CD45RO+ cells combined with CCR7-negative CD45RA+ effector memory (TemRA) cells. Blood was obtained by leukapheresis, after which PBMCs were separated by Ficoll-Histopaque density gradient centrifugation and cryopreserved in liquid nitrogen vapor phase. Purity and quantity of every magnetically sorted T cell population were checked by analytical flow cytometry. From each sorted fraction, genomic DNA was isolated and quantified by UV absorbance on a Nanodrop 2000c. As regards this clone: The antigen it binds to is not known. No base quality information exists; no much larger clone differs at one position.

V is reduced by 8 bases and J by 6 bases, leaving a spacing of 18 bases between them. There are 14 amino acids in the CDR3, from cysteine to phenylalanine inclusive. Of the read, only the CDR3 DNA is kept; its 42 bases are in frame from base 1. CDR1 and CDR2 (SNHLY, FYNNEI) derive from the germline V gene. The sequence was collected from a woman aged 30 to 39 in good health. The sample was memory CD8+ T cells sorted from blood. Explained via the paper, the cell subset or site label denotes: CD45RO+ cells pooled with CCR7-negative TemRA cells. Rearrangement joined TRBV2 to TRBJ2-3; the D gene is perhaps TRBD1, from 6 matching bases. DNA sequence: TGTGCCAGCCCGAGGGGGACGCGTTTGGATACGCAGTATTTT. Its protein is CASPRGTRLDTQYF.